The 24 T cell receptor beta chains below come from one sample, sequenced in a study of regulatory T cells. Study outcomes and limitations: In CD3G-deficient patients, conventional CD4+ T cells were enriched for hydrophobic CDR3 residues at positions 6 and 7.

Amplification used 52 TRBV primers and 13 TRBJ primers. TCRdb's table, derived via immunoSEQ multiplex PCR, lists solely in-frame clones and lacks some. The sample has under 45,000 clones, 75% to 90% seen once. Their antigens remain unidentified. The sequenced sample was conventional CD4+ T cells sorted from blood. The origin of the receptors is a person in their late teens or twenties with CD3G deficiency.

The V call is TRBV15, the J call TRBJ2-1; D tentatively fits TRBD1 or TRBD2 (6 bases each). The germline gives CDR1 LNHNV, CDR2 YYDKDF (reference sequence). CDR3 length: 14 residues. With 6 bases removed from V and 5 bases from J, the gap between germline ends came to 14 bases. CDR3 amino acids: CATRGGPDHNEQFF. The CDR3 bases are TGTGCCACCAGAGGGGGGCCGGATCACAATGAGCAGTTCTTC.

Only one count was recorded for this clone. The rearrangement uses TRBV28 and TRBJ2-1, with 8 bases that match TRBD2. The length of the CDR3 is 14 residues. V was pared by 6 bases and J by 5 bases, with 6 bases of the junction left unmatched. CDR1 and CDR2 (germline): MDHEN, SYDVKM. The CDR3 protein is CASSLAGPDNEQFF. The CDR3 DNA reads as TGTGCCAGCAGCTTAGCGGGGCCCGACAATGAGCAGTTCTTC.

The count of this clone is one. This chain links TRBV20-1 with TRBJ2-1, with D unclear. The CDR3 consists of 11 residues. V lost 4 bases and J 3 bases, leaving 4 bases between the germline ends. Germline CDR1 is DFQATT and CDR2 is SNEGSKA (reference sequence). CDR3 residues: CSATDYNEQFF. CDR3 DNA sequence: TGCAGTGCTACGGACTACAATGAGCAGTTCTTC.

This clone was seen a single time. V is TRBV11-2 and J is TRBJ1-2; TRBD1 might be the D (5 bases). CDR1 is SGHAT, CDR2 FQNNGV, per germline. The CDR3 length is 15 residues. Trimming pared 5 bases from V and 0 bases from J, leaving 13 bases between. Here the CDR3 reads CASSPWGPANYGYTF. The CDR3 DNA sequence: TGTGCCAGCAGCCCTTGGGGACCAGCTAACTATGGCTACACCTTC.

The chain employs TRBV6-1 and TRBJ2-7; D uncertain. Trimming took off 3 bases at V and 4 bases at J, with 7 bases between the two ends. This CDR3 is built from 12 residues. Germline loops: CDR1 MNHNS, CDR2 SASEGT. CDR3 amino acids: CASSEYPYEQYF. CDR3 DNA sequence: TGTGCCAGCAGTGAGTATCCTTACGAGCAGTACTTC.

V usage is TRBV5-1 and J usage is TRBJ2-7; 7 bases agree with TRBD2. CDR1 and CDR2 (germline): SGHRS, YFSETQ. V dropped 0 bases and J dropped 6; count of bases not matched to a gene: 6. This CDR3 contains 14 residues. In DNA, the CDR3 is TGCGCCAGCAGCTTGGACCCGGGGGGTGGCGAGCAGTACTTC. It codes for CASSLDPGGGEQYF.

This chain uses TRBV28 with TRBJ2-3; no firm D call. The length of the CDR3 is 12 residues. Germline lookup yields CDR1 MDHEN and CDR2 SYDVKM. Trimming cost V 5 bases and J 2 bases, with 5 bases left between them. The CDR3, as DNA: TGTGCCAGCAGTGTGACCACAGATACGCAGTATTTT. Its translation: CASSVTTDTQYF.

The rearrangement joins TRBV7-8 to TRBJ1-5; 7 nucleotides match TRBD1. The CDR3 covers 15 residues. Losses at the gene ends were 4 bases for V and 6 bases for J; bases not matched to a gene: 9. Germline CDR1 and CDR2: SGHVS and FQNEAQ. The CDR3 nucleotides read TGTGCCAGCAGCTCCCGCGAGGGGGCGTTTCAGCCCCAGCATTTT. Translation gives CASSSREGAFQPQHF.

V usage is TRBV18 and J usage is TRBJ2-1, with a weak D call TRBD2 (6 bases). Per the germline V gene, CDR1 is KGHSH and CDR2 is LQKENI. The CDR3 spans 18 residues. V lost 3 bases, J lost 1 base, and 19 bases lay in between. CDR3 loop: CASSPARGKKESYNEQFF. The CDR3 bases are TGTGCCAGCTCACCGGCTCGCGGGAAAAAAGAATCCTACAATGAGCAGTTCTTC.

The genes are TRBV11-3 and TRBJ2-1; D may match TRBD1 or TRBD2 (6 bases each). The germline V gene has CDR1 SGHNT and CDR2 YENEEA. CDR3 size: 15 residues. Deletions cut 5 bases from V and 8 bases from J, with 19 bases between. The CDR3 loop reads CASSRAGQGSHEQFF. In nucleotides, the CDR3 is TGTGCCAGCAGCCGGGCGGGGCAGGGGTCACATGAGCAGTTCTTC.

V usage is TRBV6-6 and J usage is TRBJ2-1; D remains ambiguous. The germline CDR1 and CDR2 sequences are MNHNY and SVGAGI (reference sequence). This CDR3 has 13 amino acids. V lost 2 bases, J lost 11 bases, and 13 bases lay in between. The DNA for the CDR3 is TGTGCCAGCAGTTACGCCTCCGAGGCTCAGCAGTTCTTC. As protein: CASSYASEAQQFF.

The CDR3 sequence: CASKASGRRYEQYF. The CDR3 DNA sequence: TGTGCCAGCAAGGCTAGCGGGAGGCGGTACGAGCAGTACTTC. The chain uses TRBV28 and TRBJ2-7, with TRBD2 identical over 11 bases. Per the germline V gene, CDR1 is MDHEN and CDR2 is SYDVKM. V was pared by 7 bases and J by 4 bases, with 6 bases of the junction left unmatched. The CDR3 has 14 amino acids.

V usage is TRBV6-5 and J usage is TRBJ2-7; TRBD1 matches at 8 bases. The CDR3 runs to 11 residues. The junction had 3 bases not matched to a gene; V was cut back by 6 bases and J by 8 bases. Germline V lookup: CDR1 MNHEY, CDR2 SVGAGI. The CDR3 coding sequence is TGTGCCAGCAGCACAGGGGGAAAGCAGTACTTC. Translated: CASSTGGKQYF.

This clone was picked up one time. The chain employs TRBV19 and TRBJ1-5; D is undetermined. The CDR3 sequence is 13 residues long. Trimming shortened V by 3 bases and J by 6 bases, and 9 bases separated the two germline ends. Germline V CDR1 and CDR2: LNHDA, SQIVND (reference sequence). Here the CDR3 DNA reads TGTGCCAGTAGTATTAATTCACTTCAGCCCCAGCATTTT. As protein: CASSINSLQPQHF.

The V and J genes are TRBV18 and TRBJ2-1, with a weak D call TRBD2 (6 bases). Trimming took 6 bases from V and 5 from J, leaving 32 bases between them. The CDR3 consists of 20 residues. Germline assignment: CDR1 KGHSH and CDR2 LQKENI. Written as DNA, the CDR3 is TGTGCCAGCTCCTCGACCTACCTTTCCCCGTTTCGCGGGGTACACAATGAGCAGTTCTTC. This translates into CASSSTYLSPFRGVHNEQFF. Based on the CDR3 plus reference TRBV18 and TRBJ2-1, the full variable domain is NAGVMQNPRHLVRRRGQEARLRCSPMKGHSHVYWYRQLPEEGLKFMVYLQKENIIDESGMPKERFSAEFPKEGPSILRIQQVVRGDSAAYFCASSSTYLSPFRGVHNEQFFGPGTRLTVL.

The chain has TRBV6-1 and TRBJ2-3, with D perhaps matching TRBD2 (6 bases). Trimming removed 6 bases from V and 2 bases from J, with 9 bases in between. Germline assignment: CDR1 MNHNS and CDR2 SASEGT. The CDR3 runs 13 residues. The CDR3 protein is CASSRDFTDTQYF. Here the CDR3 DNA reads TGTGCCAGCAGCCGGGACTTCACAGATACGCAGTATTTT.

This clone was observed once. V usage is TRBV6-6 and J usage is TRBJ2-7, with TRBD2 matching over 7 bases. This CDR3 spans 13 amino acids. The V segment lost 2 bases and the J segment 7 bases; nucleotides outside the gene matches: 5. Germline loops: CDR1 MNHNY, CDR2 SVGAGI (reference sequence). The CDR3 region is CASSYRPGGEQYF. As DNA, the CDR3 is TGTGCCAGCAGTTACCGCCCCGGGGGGGAGCAGTACTTC.

This clone was detected once. The chain employs TRBV5-1 and TRBJ2-5; D ambiguous. The DNA end is more similar to TRBJ2-7, so the J call may be wrong. Looked up from germline, CDR1 is SGHRS and CDR2 is YFSETQ. This CDR3 contains 13 residues. CDR3 nucleotides: TGCGCCAGCAGCTCCGGGTCCTCCTACGAGCAGTACTTC. Its translation is CASSSGSSYEQYF.

The chain has TRBV28 and TRBJ1-1; 8 bases line up with TRBD1. J was trimmed by 11 bases and V by 2 bases; bases with no gene match: 4. Germline CDR1 MDHEN, CDR2 SYDVKM. The length of the CDR3 is 12 residues. In nucleotides, the CDR3 is TGTGCCAGCAGTTTACCAGGGGGCACGGCTTTCTTT. Its protein product is CASSLPGGTAFF. Full variable domain (missing parts from reference TRBV28 and TRBJ1-1): DVKVTQSSRYLVKRTGEKVFLECVQDMDHENMFWYRQDPGLGLRLIYFSYDVKMKEKGDIPEGYSVSREKKERFSLILESASTNQTSMYLCASSLPGGTAFFGQGTRLTVV.

The chain couples TRBV28 to TRBJ2-5, with TRBD1 matching over 7 bases. This CDR3 region has 14 residues. V was pared by 2 bases and J by 5 bases, with 5 bases of the junction left unmatched. Per the germline V gene, CDR1 is MDHEN and CDR2 is SYDVKM. The CDR3 region has the DNA TGTGCCAGCAGTTTACAGGGGGTTTATGAGACCCAGTACTTC. It codes for CASSLQGVYETQYF.

The chain has TRBV20-1 and TRBJ2-3; D gene unclear. Germline CDR1 DFQATT, CDR2 SNEGSKA (reference sequence). This CDR3 is built from 11 residues. The V gene lost 1 base and the J gene lost 6 bases, with 5 bases spanning the gap. CDR3 in amino acids: CSARGDDTQYF. In DNA, the CDR3 is TGCAGTGCTAGAGGTGATGATACGCAGTATTTT.

This chain connects TRBV30 to TRBJ2-1, with D possibly matching TRBD1 (5 bases). Germline loops: CDR1 GTSNPN, CDR2 SVGIG (reference sequence). V was trimmed by 2 bases and J by 12 bases, leaving 14 bases between them. The CDR3 extends over 12 amino acids. CDR3 DNA sequence: TGTGCCTGGAGTTCTGGGGCTTTGGGGCAGTTCTTC. As protein: CAWSSGALGQFF.

This chain joins TRBV19 and TRBJ2-3, with 10 bases fitting TRBD2. CDR1 LNHDA and CDR2 SQIVND come from the germline V gene (reference sequence). CDR3 size: 15 residues. J gave up 0 bases and V 5 bases, and 2 bases lay outside the gene matches. DNA for the CDR3: TGTGCCAGTAGTCAACTAGCGGGGAGCACAGATACGCAGTATTTT. Translated: CASSQLAGSTDTQYF.

The rearrangement joins TRBV20-1 to TRBJ2-7; TRBD1 might be the D (6 bases). The CDR3 is 11 residues long. Germline CDR1 reads DFQATT; CDR2 reads SNEGSKA (reference sequence). V was trimmed by 5 bases and J by 7 bases, leaving 12 bases between them. The CDR3 nucleotides read TGCAGTGCTCAAGACAGGCGTGAGCAGTACTTC. Protein product: CSAQDRREQYF.